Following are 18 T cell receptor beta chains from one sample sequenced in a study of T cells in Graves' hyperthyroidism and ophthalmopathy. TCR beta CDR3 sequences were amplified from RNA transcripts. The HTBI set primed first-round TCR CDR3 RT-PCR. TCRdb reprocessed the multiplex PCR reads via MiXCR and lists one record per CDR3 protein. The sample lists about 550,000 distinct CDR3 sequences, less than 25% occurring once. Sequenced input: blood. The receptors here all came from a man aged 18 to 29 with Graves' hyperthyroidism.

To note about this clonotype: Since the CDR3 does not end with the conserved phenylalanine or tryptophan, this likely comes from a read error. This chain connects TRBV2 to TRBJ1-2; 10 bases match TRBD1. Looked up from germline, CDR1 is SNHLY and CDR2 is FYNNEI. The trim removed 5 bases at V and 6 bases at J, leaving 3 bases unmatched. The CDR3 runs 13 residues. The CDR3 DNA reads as TGTGCCAGCAGTTGGGGACAGGGGAATGGCTACACCTAC. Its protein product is CASSWGQGNGYTY.

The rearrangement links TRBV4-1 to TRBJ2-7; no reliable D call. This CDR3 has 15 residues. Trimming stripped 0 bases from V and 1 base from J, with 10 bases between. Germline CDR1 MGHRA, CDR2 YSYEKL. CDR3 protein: CASSQDGFGSYEQYF. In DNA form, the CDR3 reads TGCGCCAGCAGCCAAGATGGTTTTGGTTCCTACGAGCAGTACTTC.

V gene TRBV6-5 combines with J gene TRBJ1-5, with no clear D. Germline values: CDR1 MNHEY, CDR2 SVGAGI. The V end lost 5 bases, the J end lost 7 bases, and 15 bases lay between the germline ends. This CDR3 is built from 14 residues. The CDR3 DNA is TGTGCCAGCAGTATCGACTCCCGGGGACAGCCCCAGCATTTT. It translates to CASSIDSRGQPQHF.

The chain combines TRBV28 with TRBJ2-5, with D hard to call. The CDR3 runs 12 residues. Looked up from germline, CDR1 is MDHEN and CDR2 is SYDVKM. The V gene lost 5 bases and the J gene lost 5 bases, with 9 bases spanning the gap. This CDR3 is CASSAQPETQYF. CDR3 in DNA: TGTGCCAGCAGTGCCCAACCCGAGACCCAGTACTTC. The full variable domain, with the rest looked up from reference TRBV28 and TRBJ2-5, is DVKVTQSSRYLVKRTGEKVFLECVQDMDHENMFWYRQDPGLGLRLIYFSYDVKMKEKGDIPEGYSVSREKKERFSLILESASTNQTSMYLCASSAQPETQYFGPGTRLLVL.

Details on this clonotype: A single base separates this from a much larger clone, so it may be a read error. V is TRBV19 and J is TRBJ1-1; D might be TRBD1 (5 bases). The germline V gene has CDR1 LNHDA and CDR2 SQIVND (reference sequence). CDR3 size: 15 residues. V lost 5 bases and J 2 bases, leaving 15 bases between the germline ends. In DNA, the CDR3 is TGTGCCAGTAGTCCCTGGGGCCAGTGCAACACTGAAGCTTTCTTT. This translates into CASSPWGQCNTEAFF.

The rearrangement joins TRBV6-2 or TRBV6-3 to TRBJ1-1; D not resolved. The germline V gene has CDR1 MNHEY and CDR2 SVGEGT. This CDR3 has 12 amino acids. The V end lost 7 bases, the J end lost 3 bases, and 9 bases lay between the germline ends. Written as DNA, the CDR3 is TGTGCCAGCACCCGGAGGGACACTGAAGCTTTCTTT. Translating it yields CASTRRDTEAFF.

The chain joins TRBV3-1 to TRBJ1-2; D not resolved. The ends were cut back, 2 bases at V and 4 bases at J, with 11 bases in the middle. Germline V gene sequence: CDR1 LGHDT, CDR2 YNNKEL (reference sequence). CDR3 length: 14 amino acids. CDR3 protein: CASSQPGGGYGYTF. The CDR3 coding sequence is TGTGCCAGCAGCCAACCCGGAGGTGGCTATGGCTACACCTTC.

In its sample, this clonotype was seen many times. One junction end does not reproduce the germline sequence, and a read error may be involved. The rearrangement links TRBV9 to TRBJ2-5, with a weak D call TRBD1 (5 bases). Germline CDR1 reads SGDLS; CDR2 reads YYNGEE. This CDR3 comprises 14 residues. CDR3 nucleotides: TGTGCCAGCAGTGTAGGGGCAGGCGGAGAGACCCAGTACTTC. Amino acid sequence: CASSVGAGGETQYF.

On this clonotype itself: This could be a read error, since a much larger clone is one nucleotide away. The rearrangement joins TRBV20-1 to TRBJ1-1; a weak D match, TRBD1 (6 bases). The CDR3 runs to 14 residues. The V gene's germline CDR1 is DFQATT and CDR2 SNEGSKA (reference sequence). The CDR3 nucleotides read TGCAGTGCTAGATACCGGGGGGCGAACTCTGAAGCTTTCTTT. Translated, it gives CSARYRGANSEAFF.

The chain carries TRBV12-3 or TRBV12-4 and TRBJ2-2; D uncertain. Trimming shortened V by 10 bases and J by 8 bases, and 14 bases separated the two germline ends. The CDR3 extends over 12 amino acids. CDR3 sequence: CATLLGAGELFF. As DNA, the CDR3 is TGTGCCACCCTCCTCGGAGCTGGGGAGCTGTTTTTT.

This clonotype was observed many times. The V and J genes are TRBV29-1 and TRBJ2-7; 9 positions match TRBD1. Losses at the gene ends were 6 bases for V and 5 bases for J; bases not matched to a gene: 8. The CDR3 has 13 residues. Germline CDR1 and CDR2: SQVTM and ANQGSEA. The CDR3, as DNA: TGCAGCGTCTACGGACAGGGGTCCCACGAGCAGTACTTC. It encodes CSVYGQGSHEQYF.

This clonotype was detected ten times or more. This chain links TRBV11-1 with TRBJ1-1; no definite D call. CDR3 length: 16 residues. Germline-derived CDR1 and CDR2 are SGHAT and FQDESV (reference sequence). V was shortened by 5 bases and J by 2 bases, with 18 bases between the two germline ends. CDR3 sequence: CASSHGDGPPNTEAFF. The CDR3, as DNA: TGTGCCAGCAGCCACGGGGATGGTCCACCTAACACTGAAGCTTTCTTT.

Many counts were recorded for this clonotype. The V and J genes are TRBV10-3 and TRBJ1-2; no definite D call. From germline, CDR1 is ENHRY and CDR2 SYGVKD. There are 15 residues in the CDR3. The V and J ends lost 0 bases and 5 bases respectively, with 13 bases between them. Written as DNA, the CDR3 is TGTGCCATCAGTGAGTCTAGAACACCAGTTTATGGCTACACCTTC. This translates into CAISESRTPVYGYTF.

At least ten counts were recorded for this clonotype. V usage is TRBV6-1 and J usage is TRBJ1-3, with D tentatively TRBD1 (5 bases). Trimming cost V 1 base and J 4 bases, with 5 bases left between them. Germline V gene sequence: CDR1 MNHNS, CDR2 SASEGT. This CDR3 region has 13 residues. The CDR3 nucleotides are TGTGCCAGCAGTGAAGGGGGGGGAAACACCATATATTTT. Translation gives CASSEGGGNTIYF.

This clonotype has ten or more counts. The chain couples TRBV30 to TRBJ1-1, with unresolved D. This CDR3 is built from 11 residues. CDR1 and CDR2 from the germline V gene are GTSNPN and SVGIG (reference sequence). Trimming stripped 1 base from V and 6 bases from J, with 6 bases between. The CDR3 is CAWSGRAEAFF. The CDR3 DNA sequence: TGTGCCTGGAGTGGGAGGGCTGAAGCTTTCTTT.

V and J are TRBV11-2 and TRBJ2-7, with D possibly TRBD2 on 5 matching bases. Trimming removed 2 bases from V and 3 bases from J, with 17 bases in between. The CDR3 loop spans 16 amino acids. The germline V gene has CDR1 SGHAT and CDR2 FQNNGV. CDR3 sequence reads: CASSLSSPGNFYEQYF. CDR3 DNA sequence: TGTGCCAGCAGCTTATCTAGCCCGGGTAATTTCTACGAGCAGTACTTC.

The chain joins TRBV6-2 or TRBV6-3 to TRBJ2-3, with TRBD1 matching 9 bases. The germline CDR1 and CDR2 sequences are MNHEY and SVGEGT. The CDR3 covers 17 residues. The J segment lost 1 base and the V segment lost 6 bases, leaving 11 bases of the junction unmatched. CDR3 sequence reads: CASSPGQGPGGTDTQYF. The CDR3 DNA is TGTGCCAGCAGCCCGGGACAGGGCCCCGGAGGCACAGATACGCAGTATTTT.

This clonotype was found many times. CDR3 coding DNA: TGTGCCAGCACCCAGATGGCGGGGGGGCCTTTGTACGAGCAGTACTTC. Amino acid sequence: CASTQMAGGPLYEQYF. J is TRBJ2-7 and V is TRBV28; TRBD2 matches 9 bases. The CDR3 loop spans 16 amino acids. J gave up 4 bases and V 7 bases, and 14 bases lay outside the gene matches. Germline V CDR1 and CDR2: MDHEN, SYDVKM.